Sequencing of this T cell receptor (beta chain) was carried out in a study of cytotoxic CD8 clonotypes in ibrutinib-treated CLL. Repertoires were generated with immunoSEQ multiplex PCR, while TCRdb's copy carries only in-frame clones and drops some. The sample lists 110,000 to 150,000 clones; about 70% were seen once. Overall study results and limits: Under treatment, the uncommon public clonotypes either contracted or remained stable.

Trimming cost V 6 bases and J 2 bases; bases outside gene matches: 9. The CDR3 spans 16 residues. CDR1 and CDR2 (germline): MDHEN, SYDVKM. Concerning this clone itself: The target antigen is unknown.

V and J are TRBV28 and TRBJ2-3, with 9 bases aligning to TRBD2. This receptor was identified in a human donor with chronic lymphocytic leukemia. The starting material was PBMCs, obtained after 24 months of ibrutinib treatment. CDR3 bases: TGTGCCAGCAGACCGCCAGCGGGGGGTCCCACAGATACGCAGTATTTT. Translation gives CASRPPAGGPTDTQYF.